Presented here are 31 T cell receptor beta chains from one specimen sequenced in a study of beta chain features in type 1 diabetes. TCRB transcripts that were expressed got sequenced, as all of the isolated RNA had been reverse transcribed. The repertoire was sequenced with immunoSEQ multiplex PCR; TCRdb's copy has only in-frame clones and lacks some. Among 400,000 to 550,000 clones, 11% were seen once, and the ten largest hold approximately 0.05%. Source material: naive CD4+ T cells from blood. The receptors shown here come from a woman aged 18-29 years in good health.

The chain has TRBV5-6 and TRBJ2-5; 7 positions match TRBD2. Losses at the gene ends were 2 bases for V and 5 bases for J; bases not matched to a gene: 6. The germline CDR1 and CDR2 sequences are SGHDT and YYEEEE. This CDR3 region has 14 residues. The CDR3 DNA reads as TGTGCCAGCAGCTTCGGGCCGCGGGAGGAGACCCAGTACTTC. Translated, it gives CASSFGPREETQYF.

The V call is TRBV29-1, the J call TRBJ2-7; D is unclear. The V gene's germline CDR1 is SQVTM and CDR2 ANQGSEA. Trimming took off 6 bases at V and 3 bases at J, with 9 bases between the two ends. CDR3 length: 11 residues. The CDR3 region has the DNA TGCAGCGTAGACAAGGGCTACGAGCAGTACTTC. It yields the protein CSVDKGYEQYF.

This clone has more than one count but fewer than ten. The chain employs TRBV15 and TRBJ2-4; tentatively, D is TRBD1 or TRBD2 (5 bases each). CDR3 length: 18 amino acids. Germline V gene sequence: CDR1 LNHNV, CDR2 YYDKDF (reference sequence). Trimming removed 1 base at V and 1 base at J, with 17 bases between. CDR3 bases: TGTGCCACCAGCAGAGTTTCCAAGGGACCGTTGGCCAAAAACATTCAGTACTTC. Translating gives CATSRVSKGPLAKNIQYF.

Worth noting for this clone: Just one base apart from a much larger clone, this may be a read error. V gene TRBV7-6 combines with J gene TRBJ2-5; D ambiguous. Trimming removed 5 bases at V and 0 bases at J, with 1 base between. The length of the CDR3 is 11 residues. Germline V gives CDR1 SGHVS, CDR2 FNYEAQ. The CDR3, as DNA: TGTGCCAGCAGCGACCAAGAGACCCAGTACTTC. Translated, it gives CASSDQETQYF.

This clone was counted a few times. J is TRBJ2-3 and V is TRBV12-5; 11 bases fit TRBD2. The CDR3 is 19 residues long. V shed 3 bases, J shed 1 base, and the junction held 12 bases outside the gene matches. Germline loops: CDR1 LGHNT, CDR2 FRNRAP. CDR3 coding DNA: TGTGCTAGTGGTTTCGAGTCACTAGCGGGGGTTCGGGGCACAGATACGCAGTATTTT. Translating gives CASGFESLAGVRGTDTQYF.

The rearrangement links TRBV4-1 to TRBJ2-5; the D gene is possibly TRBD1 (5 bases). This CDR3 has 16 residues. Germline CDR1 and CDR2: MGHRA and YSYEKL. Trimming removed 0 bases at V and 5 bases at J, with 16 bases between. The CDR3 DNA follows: TGCGCCAGCAGCCAAGATGGTTCAGGGCTAGTTGAGACCCAGTACTTC. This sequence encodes CASSQDGSGLVETQYF.

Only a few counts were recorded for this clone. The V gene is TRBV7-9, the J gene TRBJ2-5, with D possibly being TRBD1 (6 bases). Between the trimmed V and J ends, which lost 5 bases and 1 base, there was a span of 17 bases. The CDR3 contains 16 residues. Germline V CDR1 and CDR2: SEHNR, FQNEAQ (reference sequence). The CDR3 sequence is CASSGTLGTIQETQYF. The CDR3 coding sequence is TGTGCCAGCAGCGGCACGTTAGGGACAATCCAAGAGACCCAGTACTTC.

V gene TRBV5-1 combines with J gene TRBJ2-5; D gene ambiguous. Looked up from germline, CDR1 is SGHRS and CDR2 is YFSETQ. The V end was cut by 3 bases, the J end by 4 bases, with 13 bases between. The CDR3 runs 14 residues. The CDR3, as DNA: TGCGCCAGCAGCTGGGGATCTCCTTCAGAGACCCAGTACTTC. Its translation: CASSWGSPSETQYF.

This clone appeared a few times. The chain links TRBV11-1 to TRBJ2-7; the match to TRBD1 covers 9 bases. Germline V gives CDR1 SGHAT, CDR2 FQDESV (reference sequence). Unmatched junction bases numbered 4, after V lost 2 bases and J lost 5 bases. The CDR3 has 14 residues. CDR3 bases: TGTGCCAGCAGCTTACAGGACAGGGGTCACGAGCAGTACTTC. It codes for CASSLQDRGHEQYF. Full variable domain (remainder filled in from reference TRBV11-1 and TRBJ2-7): EAEVAQSPRYKITEKSQAVAFWCDPISGHATLYWYRQILGQGPELLVQFQDESVVDDSQLPKDRFSAERLKGVDSTLKIQPAELGDSAMYLCASSLQDRGHEQYFGPGTRLTVT.

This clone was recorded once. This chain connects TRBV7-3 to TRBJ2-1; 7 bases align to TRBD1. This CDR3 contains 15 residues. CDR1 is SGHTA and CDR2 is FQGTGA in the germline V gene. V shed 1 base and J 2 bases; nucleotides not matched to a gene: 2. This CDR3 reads CASSLIGTAYNEQFF. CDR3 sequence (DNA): TGTGCCAGCAGCTTAATAGGGACAGCCTACAATGAGCAGTTCTTC.

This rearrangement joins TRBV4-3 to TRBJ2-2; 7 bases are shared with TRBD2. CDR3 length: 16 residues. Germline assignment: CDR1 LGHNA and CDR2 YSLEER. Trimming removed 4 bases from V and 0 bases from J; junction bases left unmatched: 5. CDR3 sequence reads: CASSRSRGANTGELFF. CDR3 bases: TGCGCCAGCAGCCGAAGTCGGGGGGCGAACACCGGGGAGCTGTTTTTT.

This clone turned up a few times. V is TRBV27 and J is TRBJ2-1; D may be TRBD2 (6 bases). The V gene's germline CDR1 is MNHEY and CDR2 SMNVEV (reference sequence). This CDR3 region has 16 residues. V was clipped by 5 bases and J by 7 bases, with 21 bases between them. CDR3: CASSPPAGGTRNEQFF. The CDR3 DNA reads TGTGCCAGCAGTCCCCCAGCGGGCGGGACGAGAAATGAGCAGTTCTTC.

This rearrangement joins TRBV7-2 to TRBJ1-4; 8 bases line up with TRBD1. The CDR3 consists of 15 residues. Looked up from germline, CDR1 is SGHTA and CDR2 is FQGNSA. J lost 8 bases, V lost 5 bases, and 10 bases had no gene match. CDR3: CASSLGQGLEEKLFF. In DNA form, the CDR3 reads TGTGCCAGCAGCCTCGGACAGGGTTTAGAGGAAAAACTGTTTTTT.

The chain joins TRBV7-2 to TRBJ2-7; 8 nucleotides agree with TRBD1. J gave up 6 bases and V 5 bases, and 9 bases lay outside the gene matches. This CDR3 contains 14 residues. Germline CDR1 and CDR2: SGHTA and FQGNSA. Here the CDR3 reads CASSRQGADGEQYF. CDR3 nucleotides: TGTGCCAGCAGCCGGCAGGGGGCGGATGGCGAGCAGTACTTC. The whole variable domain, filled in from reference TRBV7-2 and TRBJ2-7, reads GAGVSQSPSNKVTEKGKDVELRCDPISGHTALYWYRQSLGQGLEFLIYFQGNSAPDKSGLPSDRFSAERTGGSVSTLTIQRTQQEDSAVYLCASSRQGADGEQYFGPGTRLTVT.

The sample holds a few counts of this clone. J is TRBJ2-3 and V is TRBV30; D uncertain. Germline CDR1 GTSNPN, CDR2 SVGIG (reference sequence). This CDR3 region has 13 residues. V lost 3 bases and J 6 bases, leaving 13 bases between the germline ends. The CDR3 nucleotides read TGTGCCTGGAGGGGCCCCTTAGGGGATACGCAGTATTTT. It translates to CAWRGPLGDTQYF. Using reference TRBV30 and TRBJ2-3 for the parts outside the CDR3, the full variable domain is SQTIHQWPATLVQPVGSPLSLECTVEGTSNPNLYWYRQAAGRGLQLLFYSVGIGQISSEVPQNLSASRPQDRQFILSSKKLLLSDSGFYLCAWRGPLGDTQYFGPGTRLTVL.

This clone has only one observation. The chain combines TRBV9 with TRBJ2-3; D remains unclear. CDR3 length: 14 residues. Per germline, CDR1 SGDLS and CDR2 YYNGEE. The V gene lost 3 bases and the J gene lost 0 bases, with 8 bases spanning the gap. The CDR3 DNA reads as TGTGCCAGCAGCGGGGGTACTAGCACAGATACGCAGTATTTT. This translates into CASSGGTSTDTQYF.

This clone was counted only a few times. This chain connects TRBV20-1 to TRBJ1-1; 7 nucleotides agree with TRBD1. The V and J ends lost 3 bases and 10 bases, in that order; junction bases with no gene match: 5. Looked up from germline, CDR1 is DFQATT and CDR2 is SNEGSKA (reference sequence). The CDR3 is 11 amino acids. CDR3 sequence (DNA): TGCAGTGCTAGGGTTGCAGGGGGAGCTTTCTTT. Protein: CSARVAGGAFF.

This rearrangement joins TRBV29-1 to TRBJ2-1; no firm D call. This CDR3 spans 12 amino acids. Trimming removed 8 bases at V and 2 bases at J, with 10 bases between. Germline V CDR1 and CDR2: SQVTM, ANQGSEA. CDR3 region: CSSCEAYNEQFF. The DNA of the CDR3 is TGCAGCTCTTGTGAAGCCTACAATGAGCAGTTCTTC.

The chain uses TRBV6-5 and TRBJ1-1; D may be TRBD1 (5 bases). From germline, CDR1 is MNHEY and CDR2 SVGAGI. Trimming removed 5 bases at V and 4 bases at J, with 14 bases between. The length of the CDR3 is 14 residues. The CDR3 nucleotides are TGTGCCAGCAGTGCATTGGACATCCCCACTGAAGCTTTCTTT. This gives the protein CASSALDIPTEAFF.

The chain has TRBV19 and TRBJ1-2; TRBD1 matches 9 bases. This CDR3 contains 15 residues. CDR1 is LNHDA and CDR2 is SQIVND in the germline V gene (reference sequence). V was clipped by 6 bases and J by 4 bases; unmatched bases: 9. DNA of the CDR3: TGTGCCAGTAGGGATATGGGACAGGGAAGCTATGGCTACACCTTC. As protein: CASRDMGQGSYGYTF.

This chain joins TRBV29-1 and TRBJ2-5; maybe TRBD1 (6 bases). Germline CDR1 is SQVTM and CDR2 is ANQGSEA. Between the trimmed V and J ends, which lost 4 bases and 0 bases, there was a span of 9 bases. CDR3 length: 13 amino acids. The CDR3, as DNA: TGCAGCGTTGCGAGGACAGACCAAGAGACCCAGTACTTC. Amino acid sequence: CSVARTDQETQYF.

The CDR3 here is CAIRDHEQYV. As DNA, the CDR3 is TGTGCCATCAGGGATCACGAGCAGTACGTC. The chain combines TRBV10-3 with TRBJ2-7, with D uncertain. Trimming stripped 6 bases from V and 5 bases from J, with 5 bases between. The germline V gene encodes CDR1 ENHRY and CDR2 SYGVKD. The CDR3 extends over 10 amino acids.

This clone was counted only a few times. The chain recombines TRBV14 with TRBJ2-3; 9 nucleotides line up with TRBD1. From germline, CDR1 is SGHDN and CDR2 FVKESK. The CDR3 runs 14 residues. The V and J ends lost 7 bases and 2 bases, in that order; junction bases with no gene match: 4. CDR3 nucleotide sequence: TGTGCCAGCAAGGGGGACAGGGTCACAGATACGCAGTATTTT. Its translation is CASKGDRVTDTQYF.

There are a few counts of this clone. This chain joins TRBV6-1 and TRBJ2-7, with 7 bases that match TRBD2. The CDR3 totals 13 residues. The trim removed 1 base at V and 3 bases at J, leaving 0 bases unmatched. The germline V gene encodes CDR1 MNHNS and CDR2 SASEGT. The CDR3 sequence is CASSEGDYYEQYF. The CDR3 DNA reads TGTGCCAGCAGTGAAGGGGACTACTACGAGCAGTACTTC.

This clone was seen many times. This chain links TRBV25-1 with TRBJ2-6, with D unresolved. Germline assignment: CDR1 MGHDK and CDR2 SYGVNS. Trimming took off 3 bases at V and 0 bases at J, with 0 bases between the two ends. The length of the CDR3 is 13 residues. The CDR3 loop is CASSDSGANVLTF. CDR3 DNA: TGTGCCAGCAGTGACTCTGGGGCCAACGTCCTGACTTTC.

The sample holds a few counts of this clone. CDR3: CASSLSQVSYEQYF. CDR3 nucleotide sequence: TGTGCCAGCAGCTTATCACAGGTCTCCTACGAGCAGTACTTC. J is TRBJ2-7 and V is TRBV7-9, with a tentative D call TRBD1 (5 bases). Germline V gene data show CDR1 as SEHNR and CDR2 as FQNEAQ (reference sequence). The CDR3 length is 14 residues. Between the trimmed V and J ends, which lost 2 bases and 0 bases, there was a span of 8 bases.

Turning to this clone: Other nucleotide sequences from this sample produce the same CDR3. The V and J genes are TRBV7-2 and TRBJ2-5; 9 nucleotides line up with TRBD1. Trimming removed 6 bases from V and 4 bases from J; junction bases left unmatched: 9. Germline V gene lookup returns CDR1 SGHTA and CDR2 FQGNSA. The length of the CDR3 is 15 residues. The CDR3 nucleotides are TGTGCCAGCAGTCCGACGTACAGGGGGCGAGAGACCCAGTACTTC. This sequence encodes CASSPTYRGRETQYF.

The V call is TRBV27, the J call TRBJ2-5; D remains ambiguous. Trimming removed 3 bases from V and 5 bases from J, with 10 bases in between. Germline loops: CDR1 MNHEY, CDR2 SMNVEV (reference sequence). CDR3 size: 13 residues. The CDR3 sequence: CASSLSVRETQYF. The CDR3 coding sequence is TGTGCCAGCAGTTTGTCGGTTCGGGAGACCCAGTACTTC.

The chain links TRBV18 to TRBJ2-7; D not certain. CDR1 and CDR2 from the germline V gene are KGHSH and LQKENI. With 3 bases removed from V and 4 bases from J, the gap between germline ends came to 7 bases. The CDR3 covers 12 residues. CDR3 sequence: CASSPDPYEQYV. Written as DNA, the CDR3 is TGTGCCAGCTCACCGGACCCATACGAGCAGTACGTC.

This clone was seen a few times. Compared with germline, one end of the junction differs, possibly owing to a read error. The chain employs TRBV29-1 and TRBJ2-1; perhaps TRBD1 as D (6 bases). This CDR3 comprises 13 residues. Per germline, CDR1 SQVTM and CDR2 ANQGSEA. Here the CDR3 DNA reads TGCAGCGGTGAAGGCAGGGGCGCGGATGAGCAGTTCTTC. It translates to CSGEGRGADEQFF.

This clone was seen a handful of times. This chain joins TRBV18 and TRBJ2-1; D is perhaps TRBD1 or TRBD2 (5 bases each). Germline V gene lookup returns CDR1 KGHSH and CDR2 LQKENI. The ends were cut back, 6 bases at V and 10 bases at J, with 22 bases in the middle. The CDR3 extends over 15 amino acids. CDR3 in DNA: TGTGCCAGCTCGCTCACCCACCCTTCGGGACGGGAGCAGTTCTTC. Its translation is CASSLTHPSGREQFF.